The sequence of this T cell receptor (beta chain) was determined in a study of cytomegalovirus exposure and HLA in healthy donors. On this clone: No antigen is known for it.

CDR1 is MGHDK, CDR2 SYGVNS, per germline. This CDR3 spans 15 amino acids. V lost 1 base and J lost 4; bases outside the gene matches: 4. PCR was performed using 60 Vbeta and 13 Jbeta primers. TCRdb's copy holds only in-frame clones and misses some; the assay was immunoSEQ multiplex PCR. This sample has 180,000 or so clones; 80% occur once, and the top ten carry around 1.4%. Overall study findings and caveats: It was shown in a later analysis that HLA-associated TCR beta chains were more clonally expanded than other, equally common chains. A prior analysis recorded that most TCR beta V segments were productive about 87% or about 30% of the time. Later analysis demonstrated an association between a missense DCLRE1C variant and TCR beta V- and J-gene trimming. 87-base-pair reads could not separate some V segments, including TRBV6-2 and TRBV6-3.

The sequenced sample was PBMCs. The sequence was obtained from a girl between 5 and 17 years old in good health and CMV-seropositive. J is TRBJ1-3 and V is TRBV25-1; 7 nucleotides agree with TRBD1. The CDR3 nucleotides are TGTGCCAGCAGTGAATTGGGGACAGAGGGAAACACCATATATTTT. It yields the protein CASSELGTEGNTIYF.